These 26 T cell receptor beta chains were sequenced from one sample in a study of graft-versus-host responses after intestinal transplantation. Responders labeled with CFSE (approximately 200,000) were plated with approximately 200,000 irradiated, violet-dye-labeled stimulators. Measured with immunoSEQ multiplex PCR; TCRdb has only the in-frame clones, and not every one. The sample holds tens of thousands of clones, about 33% seen once. The source material was alloreactive CD8+ T cells from a mixed lymphocyte reaction culture, sampled before intestinal transplant. The subset was: CFSE-low proliferating T cells sorted from roughly six-day pre-transplant mixed lymphocyte reaction (GvH or HvG direction). These receptors all come from a human patient who received an intestinal transplant.

J is TRBJ2-1 and V is TRBV12-5; TRBD1 matches 7 bases. Germline V CDR1 and CDR2: LGHNT, FRNRAP. The ends lost 7 bases at V and 13 bases at J; junction bases unmatched: 16. The CDR3 spans 14 residues. CDR3 sequence: CASVDRQGFTFQFF. CDR3 nucleotides: TGTGCTAGTGTCGACCGACAGGGTTTCACCTTTCAGTTCTTC.

The chain links TRBV4-2 to TRBJ2-7; no definite D call. Trimming took 3 bases from V and 0 from J, leaving 15 bases between them. Germline V gives CDR1 LGHNA, CDR2 YNFKEQ. This CDR3 has 16 amino acids. In DNA, the CDR3 is TGTGCCAGCAGCCAGGTCGTTGGGCGGCGCTCCTACGAGCAGTACTTC. Protein: CASSQVVGRRSYEQYF.

This clone has just a few counts. The chain couples TRBV7-9 to TRBJ1-4; D not certain. The germline V gene has CDR1 SEHNR and CDR2 FQNEAQ (reference sequence). The CDR3 runs 14 residues. Trimming stripped 3 bases from V and 4 bases from J, with 9 bases between. The CDR3 protein is CASSFGGFNEKLFF. The CDR3, as DNA: TGTGCCAGCAGCTTTGGAGGATTTAATGAAAAACTGTTTTTT.

V is TRBV6-6 and J is TRBJ2-1; 9 nucleotides match TRBD2. Trimming cost V 4 bases and J 5 bases; bases outside gene matches: 6. CDR1 and CDR2 from the germline V gene are MNHNY and SVGAGI (reference sequence). The CDR3 covers 15 residues. CDR3 loop: CASSLSLAGHNEQFF. In nucleotides, the CDR3 is TGTGCCAGCAGTTTGTCGCTAGCGGGGCACAATGAGCAGTTCTTC.

The rearrangement links TRBV5-4 to TRBJ1-1; D gene uncertain. CDR3 length equals 12 residues. The V gene lost 4 bases and the J gene lost 7 bases, with 11 bases spanning the gap. Germline CDR1 reads SGHNT; CDR2 reads YYREEE (reference sequence). CDR3 coding DNA: TGTGCCAGCAGCCAAGATGCAGTTGAAGCTTTCTTT. It specifies CASSQDAVEAFF. Drawing the rest from reference TRBV5-4 and TRBJ1-1, the complete variable domain is ETGVTQSPTHLIKTRGQQVTLRCSSQSGHNTVSWYQQALGQGPQFIFQYYREEENGRGNFPPRFSGLQFPNYSSELNVNALELDDSALYLCASSQDAVEAFFGQGTRLTVV.

On this clone itself: The junction and the germline gene differ at one end; a read error may be behind it. This chain joins TRBV13 and TRBJ2-7, with 8 positions matching TRBD1. CDR1 and CDR2 from the germline V gene are PRHDT and FYEKMQ (reference sequence). The CDR3 consists of 15 residues. Here the CDR3 DNA reads TGCGCCAGCAGCCGGGGCAGGGGGCTCTCCTACGAGCAGTACTTC. Translated: CASSRGRGLSYEQYF.

The chain combines TRBV7-9 with TRBJ2-3, with a tentative D call TRBD2 (6 bases). V was clipped by 5 bases and J by 1 base, with 22 bases between them. Germline values: CDR1 SEHNR, CDR2 FQNEAQ (reference sequence). The CDR3 is 18 residues long. The chain's CDR3 is CASSPPFVGPGGTDTQYF. CDR3 DNA: TGTGCCAGCAGCCCCCCCTTCGTGGGGCCGGGGGGCACAGATACGCAGTATTTT.

The chain links TRBV11-3 to TRBJ2-1; 9 positions match TRBD1. CDR3 length: 16 residues. The J segment lost 2 bases and the V segment lost 10 bases, leaving 12 bases of the junction unmatched. From germline, CDR1 is SGHNT and CDR2 YENEEA. CDR3 amino acids: CANRRHGTGTYNEQFF. The CDR3 region has the DNA TGTGCCAACAGAAGACACGGGACAGGGACCTACAATGAGCAGTTCTTC.

The sample holds one count of this clone. CDR3 in amino acids: CASSLLSFSNQPQHF. The CDR3 DNA is TGTGCCAGCAGTTTATTATCATTTTCCAATCAGCCCCAGCATTTT. This chain joins TRBV28 and TRBJ1-5; D is unclear. V was cut by 1 base and J by 3 bases, with 10 bases left in between. Germline V gene sequence: CDR1 MDHEN, CDR2 SYDVKM. The CDR3 is 15 residues long.

The chain employs TRBV27 and TRBJ2-1, with D possibly TRBD2 on 6 matching bases. This CDR3 region has 17 residues. In germline, CDR1 is MNHEY, CDR2 SMNVEV (reference sequence). V gave up 4 bases and J gave up 2 bases, with 18 bases separating them. CDR3 DNA: TGTGCCAGCAGTTCTACGCGGGAACAGGCCGCCTACAATGAGCAGTTCTTC. It translates to CASSSTREQAAYNEQFF.

This clone was counted only a few times. The J gene is TRBJ1-1, the V gene TRBV11-1, with D hard to call. The germline V gene encodes CDR1 SGHAT and CDR2 FQDESV (reference sequence). The V gene lost 5 bases and the J gene lost 4 bases, with 5 bases spanning the gap. This CDR3 region has 11 residues. CDR3 amino acids: CASSKGTEAFF. CDR3 nucleotides: TGTGCCAGCAGCAAAGGCACTGAAGCTTTCTTT.

V usage is TRBV19 and J usage is TRBJ2-7; tentatively, D is TRBD2 (6 bases). The V end was cut by 2 bases, the J end by 3 bases, with 8 bases between. Germline values: CDR1 LNHDA, CDR2 SQIVND (reference sequence). There are 13 residues in the CDR3. CDR3 bases: TGTGCCAGTAGTATATTGGGAGGCTACGAGCAGTACTTC. As protein: CASSILGGYEQYF.

The chain combines TRBV7-6 with TRBJ2-3, with D perhaps matching TRBD1 (5 bases). Germline CDR1 and CDR2: SGHVS and FNYEAQ. The CDR3 covers 14 residues. Trimming cost V 3 bases and J 1 base, with 8 bases left between them. The CDR3 region has the DNA TGTGCCAGCAGCTTTTTAGGGGGCACAGATACGCAGTATTTT. This sequence encodes CASSFLGGTDTQYF.

This sequence joins TRBV30 and TRBJ1-2, with 10 positions matching TRBD1. Germline CDR1 and CDR2: GTSNPN and SVGIG (reference sequence). The CDR3 is 13 amino acids. The V and J ends lost 3 bases and 4 bases, in that order; junction bases with no gene match: 2. Written as DNA, the CDR3 is TGTGCCTGGAGGGGACAGGGGTCCTATGGCTACACCTTC. Translated, it gives CAWRGQGSYGYTF. The whole variable domain, remainder taken from reference TRBV30 and TRBJ1-2, is SQTIHQWPATLVQPVGSPLSLECTVEGTSNPNLYWYRQAAGRGLQLLFYSVGIGQISSEVPQNLSASRPQDRQFILSSKKLLLSDSGFYLCAWRGQGSYGYTFGSGTRLTVV.

This sequence joins TRBV5-4 and TRBJ2-7; 11 bases are a match to TRBD1. Per the germline V gene, CDR1 is SGHNT and CDR2 is YYREEE (reference sequence). J lost 3 bases, V lost 2 bases, and 1 base had no gene match. The CDR3 consists of 14 residues. The CDR3 DNA sequence: TGTGCCAGCAGCTTCGGGACAGGGGGCTACGAGCAGTACTTC. It translates to CASSFGTGGYEQYF.

The rearrangement links TRBV6-5 to TRBJ2-7, with D perhaps assigned TRBD1 or TRBD2 (5 bases each). Trimming took 6 bases from V and 2 from J, leaving 17 bases between them. The CDR3 is 15 amino acids. Germline assignment: CDR1 MNHEY and CDR2 SVGAGI. CDR3 coding DNA: TGTGCCAGCAGCCACGGTTGGGACGATCCCTACGAGCAGTACTTC. Its translation: CASSHGWDDPYEQYF.

This clone was seen only a few times. The V gene is TRBV7-6, the J gene TRBJ1-1; 7 positions agree with TRBD1. The V gene's germline CDR1 is SGHVS and CDR2 FNYEAQ. V lost 5 bases to trimming and J lost 0 bases; unmatched junction nucleotides: 6. There are 15 residues in the CDR3. CDR3 in DNA: TGTGCCAGCAGCCACGACAGGGACATGAACACTGAAGCTTTCTTT. Its protein is CASSHDRDMNTEAFF.

This clone has just a few counts. This CDR3 is CASSPFGGRNNEQFF. The CDR3 nucleotides are TGTGCCAGCAGCCCATTCGGGGGGCGGAACAATGAGCAGTTCTTC. This chain uses TRBV11-2 with TRBJ2-1; tentative D call: TRBD2 (7 bases). Trimming took 5 bases from V and 5 from J, leaving 16 bases between them. Germline lookup yields CDR1 SGHAT and CDR2 FQNNGV. The CDR3 runs 15 residues.

In its sample, this clone was seen a few times. This chain joins TRBV7-9 and TRBJ2-1; D might be TRBD1 or TRBD2, each matching 6 bases. The germline CDR1 and CDR2 sequences are SEHNR and FQNEAQ (reference sequence). The CDR3 is 15 amino acids. Trimming removed 7 bases at V and 5 bases at J, with 18 bases between. The DNA for the CDR3 is TGTGCCAGCACCGGAAGGGGGGCGGTCGACAATGAGCAGTTCTTC. Translated: CASTGRGAVDNEQFF.

The gene calls are TRBV5-6 and TRBJ2-7, with D tentatively TRBD2 (6 bases). Trimming cost V 2 bases and J 6 bases, with 18 bases left between them. CDR1 and CDR2 (germline): SGHDT, YYEEEE. The CDR3 sequence is 15 residues long. The chain's CDR3 is CASSFGIGGSAEQYF. CDR3 DNA sequence: TGTGCCAGCAGCTTCGGTATCGGGGGTTCTGCCGAGCAGTACTTC.

The gene calls are TRBV13 and TRBJ2-5; D remains unclear. The assigned J gene may be wrong: the sequence end matches TRBJ2-7 better. The CDR3 spans 13 residues. Germline V gives CDR1 PRHDT, CDR2 FYEKMQ (reference sequence). Here the CDR3 DNA reads TGTGCCAGCAGCTTAGAGGGTGGGGTCGAGCAGTACTTC. As protein: CASSLEGGVEQYF.

CDR3 amino acids: CASSLTAGGGDTQYF. The CDR3 region has the DNA TGCGCCAGCAGTTTGACGGCGGGAGGGGGAGATACGCAGTATTTT. The genes are TRBV4-1 and TRBJ2-3; 9 bases are shared with TRBD2. The V and J ends lost 6 bases and 5 bases, in that order; junction bases with no gene match: 9. Looked up from germline, CDR1 is MGHRA and CDR2 is YSYEKL. The CDR3 totals 15 residues.

The chain links TRBV7-9 to TRBJ1-2, with D maybe TRBD1 (5 bases). Germline V lookup: CDR1 SEHNR, CDR2 FQNEAQ (reference sequence). The CDR3 is 12 amino acids. Trimming took off 3 bases at V and 8 bases at J, with 10 bases between the two ends. CDR3 loop: CASSFSRDGYTF. DNA of the CDR3: TGTGCCAGCAGCTTCAGCAGGGACGGCTACACCTTC.

The chain recombines TRBV5-1 with TRBJ2-1; the D is unclear. V shed 0 bases and J shed 4 bases, with 14 bases lying between them. The germline V gene encodes CDR1 SGHRS and CDR2 YFSETQ. The CDR3 consists of 16 residues. The CDR3 spells CASSLGLSRRYNEQFF. CDR3 DNA: TGCGCCAGCAGCTTGGGGCTATCCCGCCGATACAATGAGCAGTTCTTC.

This clone was counted between two and nine times. The chain links TRBV11-1 to TRBJ1-6; D ambiguous. V was pared by 4 bases and J by 8 bases, with 18 bases between. Germline CDR1 is SGHAT and CDR2 is FQDESV (reference sequence). CDR3 length: 16 residues. This CDR3 is CASSSPAKAADSPLHF. The CDR3 nucleotides are TGTGCCAGCAGCTCACCAGCTAAGGCTGCAGATTCACCCCTCCACTTT.

V is TRBV7-9 and J is TRBJ2-5; D is uncertain. The CDR3 covers 12 residues. V lost 8 bases and J 4 bases, leaving 11 bases between the germline ends. Germline CDR1 SEHNR, CDR2 FQNEAQ (reference sequence). Here the CDR3 reads CASDNPRETQYF. Written as DNA, the CDR3 is TGTGCCAGCGACAACCCCCGAGAGACCCAGTACTTC.